This T cell receptor beta chain was retrieved from a study of cytomegalovirus exposure and HLA in healthy donors. The CDR3 spans 15 residues. Germline V lookup: CDR1 SQVTM, CDR2 ANQGSEA. Deletions cut 5 bases from V and 1 base from J, with 17 bases between. The PCR contained 60 Vbeta and 13 Jbeta primers. Generated by immunoSEQ multiplex PCR, the TCRdb table keeps only in-frame clones and is missing some. The sample lists 100,000 to 150,000 clones, under 85% occurring once. Input material: PBMCs. The chain combines TRBV29-1 with TRBJ2-5, with a tentative D call TRBD1 (5 bases). The receptor was isolated from a woman aged 50 to 60 in good health and CMV-seropositive. The CDR3 here is CSVHPDRQSQETQYF. The CDR3 nucleotides are TGCAGCGTTCACCCTGATCGACAGAGCCAAGAGACCCAGTACTTC.